These T cell receptor beta chains were read from a single sample in a study of early T cells in non-severe SARS-CoV-2 infection. TCRdb processed the 5' RACE reads anew with MiXCR; each CDR3 protein has one entry. The data show under 140,000 distinct CDR3 sequences, approximately 12% seen once. This sample comprised whole blood, obtained at baseline. Receptors were obtained from an adult who was a healthcare worker with PCR-confirmed SARS-CoV-2 infection or an uninfected control (not recorded which). CDR3s include the opening cysteine and the closing phenylalanine or tryptophan. The D gene is left open where the match is weak. Clone size is not always given. Where it is, it says once, few, many or a class for expanded clones.

D gene: TRBD2; CDR3 length: 14; V gene: TRBV2; clone size: NA; J gene: TRBJ2-2; CDR3 DNA: TGTGCCAGCAGTTTTAGCGGGAGTAGCGGGGAGCTGTTTTTT; CDR3 protein: CASSFSGSSGELFF
D gene: TRBD1; CDR3 length: 15; V gene: TRBV19; clone size: many; J gene: TRBJ1-5; CDR3 DNA: TGTGCCAGTAGTCCTTATGGACAGGGTAATCAGCTCCAGCATTTT; CDR3 protein: CASSPYGQGNQLQHF
D gene: TRBD1; CDR3 length: 15; V gene: TRBV12-3/TRBV12-4; clone size: NA; J gene: TRBJ1-2; CDR3 DNA: TGTGCCAGCAGTTTAGTCGGGGACAGGGGCTATGGCTACACCTTC; CDR3 protein: CASSLVGDRGYGYTF
D gene: NA; CDR3 length: 14; V gene: TRBV2; clone size: NA; J gene: TRBJ1-1; CDR3 DNA: TGTGCCAGCAGTGATGGACCATTGAACACTGAAGCTTTCTTT; CDR3 protein: CASSDGPLNTEAFF
D gene: NA; CDR3 length: 14; V gene: TRBV9; clone size: many; J gene: TRBJ1-1; CDR3 DNA: TGTGCCAGCAGCGTAGATGGCTCGAACACTGAAGCTTTCTTT; CDR3 protein: CASSVDGSNTEAFF
D gene: NA; CDR3 length: 13; V gene: TRBV4-2; clone size: NA; J gene: TRBJ2-7; CDR3 DNA: TGTGCCAGCAGCCAAGATAAGGCCCACGAGCAGTACTTC; CDR3 protein: CASSQDKAHEQYF
D gene: NA; CDR3 length: 14; V gene: TRBV20-1; clone size: NA; J gene: TRBJ2-1; CDR3 DNA: TGCAGTGCTAGTAGCCCCCGCGGGGACAATGAGCAGTTCTTC; CDR3 protein: CSASSPRGDNEQFF
D gene: NA; CDR3 length: 14; V gene: TRBV19; clone size: few; J gene: TRBJ2-1; CDR3 DNA: TGTGCCAGTAGTACCTACGGGACCTACAATGAGCAGTTCTTC; CDR3 protein: CASSTYGTYNEQFF
D gene: TRBD1; CDR3 length: 18; V gene: TRBV6-5; clone size: NA; J gene: TRBJ2-3; CDR3 DNA: TGTGCCAGCAGTTACCGGGGGGCGGGACAGGGTCGTGCGGATACGCAGTATTTT; CDR3 protein: CASSYRGAGQGRADTQYF
D gene: NA; CDR3 length: 13; V gene: TRBV10-2; clone size: NA; J gene: TRBJ2-7; CDR3 DNA: TGCGCCAGCAGTGACACGGAGCTCTACGAGCAGTACTTC; CDR3 protein: CASSDTELYEQYF
D gene: NA; CDR3 length: 13; V gene: TRBV2; clone size: few; J gene: TRBJ2-2; CDR3 DNA: TGTGCCAGCACCGCTTTCGACACCGGGGAGCTGTTTTTT; CDR3 protein: CASTAFDTGELFF
D gene: NA; CDR3 length: 13; V gene: TRBV20-1; clone size: few; J gene: TRBJ2-7; CDR3 DNA: TGCAGTGCCCAAGGGGGGTTGAGTGGGGAGCAGTACTTC; CDR3 protein: CSAQGGLSGEQYF
D gene: NA; CDR3 length: 13; V gene: TRBV4-1; clone size: many; J gene: TRBJ1-3; CDR3 DNA: TGCGCCAGCAGCCAAGAACGGGGAAACACCATATATTTT; CDR3 protein: CASSQERGNTIYF
D gene: NA; CDR3 length: 16; V gene: TRBV7-2; clone size: many; J gene: TRBJ2-3; CDR3 DNA: TGTGCCAGCAGCCCACTAGCCGGAGCTAGCACAGATACGCAGTATTTT; CDR3 protein: CASSPLAGASTDTQYF
D gene: NA; CDR3 length: 14; V gene: TRBV20-1; clone size: NA; J gene: TRBJ1-6; CDR3 DNA: TGCAGTGCTATCGAGGGACCCTATAATTCACCCCTCCACTTT; CDR3 protein: CSAIEGPYNSPLHF
D gene: NA; CDR3 length: 14; V gene: TRBV7-9; clone size: few; J gene: TRBJ2-3; CDR3 DNA: TGTGCCAGCAGCTTAGGCTCCCCCCCAGATACGCAGTATTTT; CDR3 protein: CASSLGSPPDTQYF
D gene: NA; CDR3 length: 13; V gene: TRBV18; clone size: NA; J gene: TRBJ2-3; CDR3 DNA: TGTGCCAGCTCACCTGGGACACAAGATACGCAGTATTTT; CDR3 protein: CASSPGTQDTQYF
D gene: NA; CDR3 length: 14; V gene: TRBV12-3/TRBV12-4; clone size: NA; J gene: TRBJ1-6; CDR3 DNA: TGTGCCAGCAGTTTAGAACAGGATAATTCACCCCTCCACTTT; CDR3 protein: CASSLEQDNSPLHF
D gene: NA; CDR3 length: 17; V gene: TRBV5-6; clone size: few; J gene: TRBJ2-7; CDR3 DNA: TGTGCCAGCAGCTTGGTACTCGGAACAGCGAAAGTCTACGAGCAGTACTTC; CDR3 protein: CASSLVLGTAKVYEQYF
D gene: TRBD1; CDR3 length: 15; V gene: TRBV11-1; clone size: few; J gene: TRBJ2-3; CDR3 DNA: TGTGCCAGCGGCCAGAGGACAGGGGGAACAGATACGCAGTATTTT; CDR3 protein: CASGQRTGGTDTQYF
D gene: NA; CDR3 length: 15; V gene: TRBV19; clone size: NA; J gene: TRBJ1-5; CDR3 DNA: TGTGCCAGTAGTATGAAACAGGACAGCAATCAGCCCCAGCATTTT; CDR3 protein: CASSMKQDSNQPQHF
D gene: NA; CDR3 length: 13; V gene: TRBV12-3/TRBV12-4; clone size: many; J gene: TRBJ2-2; CDR3 DNA: TGTGCCAGCAGACCCAAGAACACCGGGGAGCTGTTTTTT; CDR3 protein: CASRPKNTGELFF
D gene: TRBD1; CDR3 length: 15; V gene: TRBV2; clone size: NA; J gene: TRBJ1-5; CDR3 DNA: TGTGCCAGCAGTCTAGGACAGGCGCTAGGGCAGCCCCAGCATTTT; CDR3 protein: CASSLGQALGQPQHF
D gene: NA; CDR3 length: 13; V gene: TRBV27; clone size: few; J gene: TRBJ2-7; CDR3 DNA: TGTGCCAGCAGTCCCAGGGATATGTACGAGCAGTACTTC; CDR3 protein: CASSPRDMYEQYF
D gene: NA; CDR3 length: 14; V gene: TRBV28; clone size: NA; J gene: TRBJ2-7; CDR3 DNA: TGTGCCAGCACCCTCACCCAGGGAGCCTACGAGCAGTACTTC; CDR3 protein: CASTLTQGAYEQYF
D gene: TRBD1; CDR3 length: 15; V gene: TRBV6-5; clone size: few; J gene: TRBJ1-1; CDR3 DNA: TGTGCCAGCAGTCCCAACTCCGGGACAGCATCTGGAGCTTTCTTT; CDR3 protein: CASSPNSGTASGAFF